These 6 T cell receptor beta chains originate from one sample sequenced in a study (dated by TCRdb to 2016 to 2017). The library was produced with RT-PCR. The data were produced on an Illumina MiSeq. TCRdb trimmed the raw reads at Q25, called clones with MiXCR and kept productive beta chains. Merged by CDR3 protein, the rows form single entries marked with the most common genes and DNA. This sample has almost 700,000 distinct CDR3 sequences in its table, and around 14% of those were observed once. Clones ranked in the top ten supply roughly 3.6% of the sample. The sample consisted of memory CD4+ T cells from blood. The source of these receptors is a female donor in good health, serving as a healthy control.

There are many counts of this clonotype. The gene calls are TRBV5-6 and TRBJ1-2; D may be TRBD1 (5 bases). The V end lost 1 base, the J end lost 8 bases, and 12 bases lay between the germline ends. The CDR3 is 13 amino acids. The germline V gene has CDR1 SGHDT and CDR2 YYEEEE. For the CDR3, the DNA is TGTGCCAGCAGCTTGTTTCAGGGCTCAGGCTACACCTTC. Amino acid sequence: CASSLFQGSGYTF.

This clonotype was detected many times. CDR3 sequence: CSASGETYEQYF. DNA of the CDR3: TGCAGTGCTAGCGGGGAAACCTACGAGCAGTACTTC. The chain links TRBV20-1 to TRBJ2-7, with D tentatively TRBD2 (5 bases). V was cut by 3 bases and J by 2 bases, with 8 bases left in between. The CDR3 loop spans 12 amino acids. Germline V gene sequence: CDR1 DFQATT, CDR2 SNEGSKA (reference sequence).

This clonotype was counted only a few times. The V gene is TRBV30, the J gene TRBJ2-2, with 14 nucleotides matching TRBD2. Germline CDR1 reads GTSNPN; CDR2 reads SVGIG (reference sequence). There are 16 residues in the CDR3. Germline trimming cut 6 bases from V and 6 bases from J; bases unmatched to any gene: 9. The CDR3 DNA reads as TGTGCCTGCACCGGGACTAGCGGGAGTGCCGCCGGGGAGCTGTTTTTT. Protein sequence: CACTGTSGSAAGELFF.

The chain couples TRBV3-1 to TRBJ2-5; 11 bases fit TRBD2. This CDR3 has 16 residues. J gave up 5 bases and V 0 bases, and 5 bases lay outside the gene matches. Germline V gene data show CDR1 as LGHDT and CDR2 as YNNKEL (reference sequence). The CDR3 spells CASSQDSGRARETQYF. CDR3 sequence (DNA): TGTGCCAGCAGCCAAGATAGCGGGAGGGCGCGGGAGACCCAGTACTTC.

In this sample, this clonotype turned up many times. The chain carries TRBV27 and TRBJ2-1; weak D call: TRBD1 (5 bases). The CDR3 covers 13 residues. The germline V and J ends were trimmed by 6 bases and 4 bases, with 10 bases remaining between them. The germline gives CDR1 MNHEY, CDR2 SMNVEV (reference sequence). Written as DNA, the CDR3 is TGTGCCAGCAGCCAGGGTCGGTACAATGAGCAGTTCTTC. It is translated as CASSQGRYNEQFF.

This clonotype has a count of ten or more. V usage is TRBV20-1 and J usage is TRBJ1-1; TRBD1 agrees at 8 bases. Germline-derived CDR1 and CDR2 are DFQATT and SNEGSKA (reference sequence). V trimming: 6 bases; J trimming: 4 bases; junction bases outside the gene matches: 7. This CDR3 has 13 amino acids. The CDR3 DNA reads as TGCAGTGCAGCACAGGGGGGTGGCACTGAAGCTTTCTTT. This encodes CSAAQGGGTEAFF.